This is a list of T cell receptor beta chains from one sample in a study of OX40 agonist ivuxolimab in advanced cancers. Data came from immunoSEQ multiplex PCR; TCRdb stores just in-frame clones and leaves some out. The repertoire holds tens of thousands of clones, with around 83% as singletons. This sample comprised CD4+ or CD8+ T cells sorted from blood, obtained in a trial of the OX40 agonist ivuxolimab. The source of these receptors is an adult with an advanced solid tumor such as melanoma, head and neck, liver or kidney cancer. CDR3s include the opening cysteine and the closing phenylalanine or tryptophan. The D gene is left open where the match is weak. Rows give clone size only sometimes, using once, few, many, or a class for an expanded clone.

V,J,D,size,CDR3,DNA
TRBV6-1,TRBJ1-5,TRBD1,-,CASRMEGQGNQPQHF,TGTGCCAGCAGGATGGAGGGACAGGGGAATCAGCCCCAGCATTTT
TRBV19,TRBJ1-1,-,-,CASSIWGLDTEAFF,TGTGCCAGTAGCATTTGGGGTTTAGACACTGAAGCTTTCTTT
TRBV2,TRBJ1-5,TRBD1,-,CASRDRGNQPQHF,TGTGCCAGCAGAGACAGGGGCAATCAGCCCCAGCATTTT
TRBV6-5,TRBJ2-5,-,-,CASSRQIGWTQYF,TGTGCCAGCAGTCGACAGATTGGGTGGACCCAGTACTTC
TRBV7-9,TRBJ2-1,-,-,CASSRLGQSSNNEQFF,TGTGCCAGCAGCCGGCTCGGACAGTCCTCTAACAATGAGCAGTTCTTC
TRBV28,TRBJ2-1,TRBD2,few,CASSGGTVYNEQFF,TGTGCCAGCAGCGGGGGGACCGTCTACAATGAGCAGTTCTTC
TRBV28,TRBJ1-4,-,-,CASRREGEGEKLFF,TGTGCCAGCAGAAGAGAGGGAGAGGGGGAAAAACTGTTTTTT
TRBV10-3,TRBJ1-5,-,-,CAISRSRESNQPQHF,TGTGCCATCAGTCGCAGCAGGGAAAGCAATCAGCCCCAGCATTTT
TRBV7-9,TRBJ2-7,-,few,CASSLFGDEQYF,TGTGCCAGCAGCTTGTTTGGGGACGAGCAGTACTTC
TRBV15,TRBJ2-1,TRBD2,-,CATSRPSGKAAEQFF,TGTGCCACCAGCAGACCTAGCGGGAAAGCCGCAGAGCAGTTCTTC
TRBV27,TRBJ2-1,TRBD1,-,CATTQDRGSYNEQFF,TGTGCCACCACACAGGACAGGGGCTCCTACAATGAGCAGTTCTTC
TRBV7-9,TRBJ2-7,TRBD2,once,CASSVASGSPAYEQYF,TGTGCCAGCAGCGTGGCTAGCGGGAGCCCGGCCTACGAGCAGTACTTC
TRBV27,TRBJ2-3,TRBD1,-,CASRRQGLDTQYF,TGTGCCAGCAGGCGACAGGGTCTAGATACGCAGTATTTT
TRBV6-8,TRBJ1-5,TRBD1,-,CASRQGVWNQPQHF,TGTGCCAGCAGACAGGGGGTGTGGAATCAGCCCCAGCATTTT
TRBV30,TRBJ2-6,-,-,CACLKISGANVLTF,TGTGCCTGTCTAAAAATCTCTGGGGCCAACGTCCTGACTTTC
TRBV9,TRBJ2-2,TRBD2,-,CASSVALAGSTGELFF,TGTGCCAGCAGCGTAGCTCTAGCGGGAAGTACCGGGGAGCTGTTTTTT
TRBV19,TRBJ1-1,TRBD1,few,CASSTTGATFF,TGTGCCAGTAGTACAACAGGGGCCACTTTCTTT
TRBV30,TRBJ2-6,-,once,CAWSPGVSGANVLTF,TGTGCCTGGAGCCCGGGGGTCTCTGGGGCCAACGTCCTGACTTTC
TRBV7-3,TRBJ2-2,-,few,CASSLSGDPGELFF,TGTGCCAGCAGCTTAAGTGGGGATCCCGGGGAGCTGTTTTTT
TRBV5-1,TRBJ2-6,TRBD2,-,CASSPGGDVRYGANVLTF,TGCGCCAGCAGCCCGGGAGGGGACGTGAGGTATGGGGCCAACGTCCTGACTTTC
TRBV11-1,TRBJ1-3,-,-,CASSLAANSGNTIYF,TGTGCCAGCAGCTTAGCAGCAAACTCTGGAAACACCATATATTTT
TRBV19,TRBJ2-7,TRBD1,once,CASDSGSGGTYEQYF,TGTGCCAGTGATTCGGGGTCAGGGGGAACCTACGAGCAGTACTTC
TRBV2,TRBJ1-4,-,-,CASNPRAANEKLFF,TGTGCCAGTAATCCCCGGGCCGCTAATGAAAAACTGTTTTTT
TRBV9,TRBJ1-5,-,-,CASSVAAVNQPQHF,TGTGCCAGCAGCGTAGCAGCAGTCAATCAGCCCCAGCATTTT
TRBV5-4,TRBJ2-7,TRBD1,few,CASTGQGAHEQYF,TGTGCCAGCACCGGACAGGGCGCCCACGAGCAGTACTTC
TRBV28,TRBJ1-2,-,-,CASSLGGGGPNYGYTF,TGTGCCAGCAGTTTAGGAGGAGGCGGTCCTAACTATGGCTACACCTTC
TRBV5-1,TRBJ2-2,-,-,CASSREWDTGELFF,TGCGCCAGCAGCAGGGAGTGGGACACCGGGGAGCTGTTTTTT
TRBV29-1,TRBJ2-7,TRBD2,-,CSVVAGSYEQYF,TGCAGCGTAGTAGCGGGATCCTACGAGCAGTACTTC
TRBV28,TRBJ1-4,TRBD1,-,CASSSHRGWNEKLFF,TGTGCCAGCAGTTCCCACAGGGGGTGGAATGAAAAACTGTTTTTT
TRBV7-2,TRBJ2-3,-,-,CASSLAITDTQYF,TGTGCCAGCAGCTTAGCTATCACAGATACGCAGTATTTT
TRBV4-2,TRBJ1-5,-,-,CASSQADIGQPQHF,TGTGCCAGCAGCCAAGCGGACATCGGTCAGCCCCAGCATTTT
TRBV28,TRBJ1-1,-,-,CASIDRSRAFF,TGTGCCAGCATCGACAGGTCGAGAGCTTTCTTT
TRBV28,TRBJ1-1,-,-,CASNLRRGAWTEAFF,TGTGCCAGCAATCTGCGTAGGGGCGCTTGGACTGAAGCTTTCTTT
TRBV18,TRBJ1-2,-,-,CASSPNRENYGYTF,TGTGCCAGCTCACCGAATAGGGAAAACTATGGCTACACCTTC
TRBV5-4,TRBJ2-1,-,-,CASSLALDGIAFF,TGTGCCAGCAGCTTGGCACTAGATGGTATCGCGTTCTTC
TRBV19,TRBJ2-2,-,-,CASSRSQGPGTGELFF,TGTGCCAGTAGTAGGTCGCAGGGACCGGGCACCGGGGAGCTGTTTTTT
TRBV28,TRBJ2-2,-,-,CASSPYQLAGELFF,TGTGCCAGCAGTCCTTACCAACTAGCCGGGGAGCTGTTTTTT
TRBV27,TRBJ2-5,TRBD2,-,CASRLAGGKQETQYF,TGTGCCAGCAGGTTAGCGGGGGGGAAACAAGAGACCCAGTACTTC
TRBV5-1,TRBJ2-1,TRBD2,-,CASSLGAGGPGEQFF,TGCGCCAGCAGCTTGGGGGCGGGAGGGCCGGGTGAGCAGTTCTTC
TRBV30,TRBJ1-1,-,few,CAWRKARDTEAFF,TGTGCCTGGAGAAAAGCCCGGGACACTGAAGCTTTCTTT
TRBV5-3,TRBJ2-1,-,-,CARSLARSSYNEQFF,TGTGCCAGAAGCTTGGCCAGGAGCTCCTACAATGAGCAGTTCTTC
TRBV6-1,TRBJ2-7,TRBD1,-,CASHAGTVFPYEQYF,TGTGCCAGCCACGCCGGGACAGTATTTCCCTACGAGCAGTACTTC
TRBV7-9,TRBJ2-7,TRBD1,-,CASSPRQGSYEQYF,TGTGCCAGCAGTCCCCGACAGGGGTCCTACGAGCAGTACTTC
TRBV9,TRBJ1-2,TRBD1,-,CASSAQGSYGYTF,TGTGCCAGCAGCGCACAGGGGAGCTATGGCTACACCTTC
TRBV29-1,TRBJ1-2,TRBD1,once,CSVLGTGKYGYTF,TGCAGCGTGTTGGGGACAGGGAAGTATGGCTACACCTTC
TRBV27,TRBJ1-1,-,-,CASSLRFLLPGRAEAFF,TGTGCCAGCAGTTTAAGGTTCCTCTTACCCGGACGCGCTGAAGCTTTCTTT
TRBV7-9,TRBJ2-1,-,-,CASSLFSGNEQFF,TGTGCCAGCAGCTTGTTTTCGGGGAATGAGCAGTTCTTC
TRBV7-9,TRBJ2-1,TRBD2,-,CASSTLAGTKQFF,TGTGCCAGCAGCACACTAGCGGGGACCAAGCAGTTCTTC
TRBV5-4,TRBJ2-7,TRBD2,-,CASSTRTSGTYEQYF,TGTGCCAGCAGCACCCGGACTAGCGGGACCTACGAGCAGTACTTC
TRBV6-5,TRBJ2-1,-,-,CASSSWTRDNEQFF,TGTGCCAGCAGTTCCTGGACTCGAGACAATGAGCAGTTCTTC
TRBV7-2,TRBJ1-5,TRBD1,once,CASSLLGQGLYQPQHF,TGTGCCAGCAGCTTACTTGGACAGGGGCTTTATCAGCCCCAGCATTTT
TRBV23-1,TRBJ2-5,-,-,CASSQSGDRRTQYF,TGCGCCAGCAGTCAATCAGGGGACCGAAGGACCCAGTACTTC
TRBV18,TRBJ2-3,TRBD2,once,CASSLGLAGAKDTQYF,TGTGCCAGCTCACTCGGACTAGCGGGAGCAAAAGATACGCAGTATTTT
TRBV5-1,TRBJ2-3,TRBD2,-,CASSFSLAGGDTQYF,TGCGCCAGCAGCTTTTCACTAGCGGGCGGAGATACGCAGTATTTT
TRBV9,TRBJ2-5,TRBD1,-,CASSVTGVIGETQYF,TGTGCCAGCAGCGTTACAGGGGTCATTGGAGAGACCCAGTACTTC
TRBV29-1,TRBJ2-2,-,-,CSARDSTGELFF,TGCAGCGCCAGGGACTCAACCGGGGAGCTGTTTTTT
TRBV6-6,TRBJ1-2,-,-,CASSRLMETGYTF,TGTGCCAGCAGTCGTCTAATGGAGACTGGCTACACCTTC
TRBV7-9,TRBJ2-7,TRBD1,-,CASSFGLGQGVLGEQYF,TGTGCCAGCAGCTTTGGCCTTGGACAGGGGGTATTAGGAGAGCAGTACTTC
TRBV2,TRBJ2-7,-,-,CASGRSSTEQYF,TGTGCCAGCGGACGGTCCAGTACCGAGCAGTACTTC
TRBV19,TRBJ2-5,TRBD2,-,CASSMGRETTQYF,TGTGCCAGTAGTATGGGGAGGGAGACGACCCAGTACTTC